This TCR beta chain was profiled in a study of T-cell reconstitution after alpha-beta-depleted transplantation in children. In germline, CDR1 is KGHSH, CDR2 LQKENI. The CDR3 totals 13 residues. Trimming removed 3 bases from V and 8 bases from J; junction bases left unmatched: 5. This clonotype was recorded many times. Unique molecular identifiers were incorporated during preparation of the TCRbeta library. TCRdb processed the PCR reads anew with MiXCR; each CDR3 protein has one entry. This sample has around 700,000 distinct CDR3 sequences, with 10% to 15% found just once. This specimen was PBMCs, taken before TCRalphabeta/CD19-depleted stem cell transplant. This chain uses TRBV18 with TRBJ1-2; 8 bases align to TRBD1. This clonotype originated in a girl aged 2 to 10 with congenital amegakaryocytic thrombocytopenia, due to receive a stem cell transplant. CDR3 protein: CASSPGQGGGYTF. The CDR3 nucleotides are TGTGCCAGCTCACCCGGACAGGGCGGAGGCTACACCTTC.